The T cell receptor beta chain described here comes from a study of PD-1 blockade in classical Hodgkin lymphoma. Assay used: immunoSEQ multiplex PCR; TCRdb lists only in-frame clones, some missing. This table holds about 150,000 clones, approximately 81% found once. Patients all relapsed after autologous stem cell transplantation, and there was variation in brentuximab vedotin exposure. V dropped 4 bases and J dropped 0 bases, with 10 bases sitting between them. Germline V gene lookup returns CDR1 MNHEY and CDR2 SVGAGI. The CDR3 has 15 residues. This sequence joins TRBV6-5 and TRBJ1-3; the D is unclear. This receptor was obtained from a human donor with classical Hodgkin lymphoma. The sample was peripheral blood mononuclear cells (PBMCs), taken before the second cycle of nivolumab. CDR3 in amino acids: CASSFKWDSGNTIYF. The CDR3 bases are TGTGCCAGCAGTTTCAAATGGGACTCTGGAAACACCATATATTTT.